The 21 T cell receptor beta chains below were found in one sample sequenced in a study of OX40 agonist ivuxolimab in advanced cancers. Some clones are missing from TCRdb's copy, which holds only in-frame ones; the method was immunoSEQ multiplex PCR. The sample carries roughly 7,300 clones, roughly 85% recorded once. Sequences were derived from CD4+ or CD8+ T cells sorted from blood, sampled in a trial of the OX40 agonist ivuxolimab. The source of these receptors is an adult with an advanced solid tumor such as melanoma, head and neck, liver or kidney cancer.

DNA of the CDR3: TGTGCCAGCAGTGAATGGCCCGCCGATCACTCTGGAAACACCATATATTTT. As protein: CASSEWPADHSGNTIYF. The rearrangement joins TRBV6-1 to TRBJ1-3, with D unclear. The germline V and J ends were trimmed by 2 bases and 0 bases, with 14 bases remaining between them. This CDR3 region has 17 residues. CDR1 is MNHNS and CDR2 is SASEGT in the germline V gene.

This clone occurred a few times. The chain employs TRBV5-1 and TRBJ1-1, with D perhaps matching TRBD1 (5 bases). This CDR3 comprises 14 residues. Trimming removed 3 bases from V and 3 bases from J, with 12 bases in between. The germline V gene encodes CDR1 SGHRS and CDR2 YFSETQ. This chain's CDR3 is CASSSGILDTEAFF. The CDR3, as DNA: TGCGCCAGCAGCTCAGGGATCCTTGACACTGAAGCTTTCTTT. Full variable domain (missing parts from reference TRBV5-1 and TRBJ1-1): KAGVTQTPRYLIKTRGQQVTLSCSPISGHRSVSWYQQTPGQGLQFLFEYFSETQRNKGNFPGRFSGRQFSNSRSEMNVSTLELGDSALYLCASSSGILDTEAFFGQGTRLTVV.

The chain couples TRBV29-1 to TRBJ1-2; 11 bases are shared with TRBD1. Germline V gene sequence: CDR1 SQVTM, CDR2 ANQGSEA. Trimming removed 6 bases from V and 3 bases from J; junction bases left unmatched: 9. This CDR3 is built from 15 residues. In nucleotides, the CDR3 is TGCAGCGTGCGACCGGACAGGGGGCTTGACTATGGCTACACCTTC. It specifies CSVRPDRGLDYGYTF.

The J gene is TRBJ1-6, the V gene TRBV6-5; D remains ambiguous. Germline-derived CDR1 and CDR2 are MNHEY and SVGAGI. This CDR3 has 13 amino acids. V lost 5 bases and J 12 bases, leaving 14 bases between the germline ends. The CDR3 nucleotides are TGTGCCAGCAGTGAAGGTCAGGTAATACCCCTCCACTTT. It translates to CASSEGQVIPLHF.

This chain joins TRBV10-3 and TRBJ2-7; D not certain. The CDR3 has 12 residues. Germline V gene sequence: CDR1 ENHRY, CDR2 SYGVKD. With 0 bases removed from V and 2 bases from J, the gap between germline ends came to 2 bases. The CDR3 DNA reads TGTGCCATCAGTGAGTCGGCCTACGAGCAGTACTTC. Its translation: CAISESAYEQYF.

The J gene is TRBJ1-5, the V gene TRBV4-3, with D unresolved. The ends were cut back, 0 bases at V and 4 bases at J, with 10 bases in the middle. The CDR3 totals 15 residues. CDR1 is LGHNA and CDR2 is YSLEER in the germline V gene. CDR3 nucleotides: TGCGCCAGCAGCCAAGAGGGAAGGTATAATCAGCCCCAGCATTTT. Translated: CASSQEGRYNQPQHF.

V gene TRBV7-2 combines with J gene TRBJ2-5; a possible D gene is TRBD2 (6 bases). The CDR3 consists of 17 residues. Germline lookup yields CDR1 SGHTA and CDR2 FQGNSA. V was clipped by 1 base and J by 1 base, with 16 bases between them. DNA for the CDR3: TGTGCCAGCAGCTTAGGGGTCGGCGGGACCTCCCAAGAGACCCAGTACTTC. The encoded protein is CASSLGVGGTSQETQYF.

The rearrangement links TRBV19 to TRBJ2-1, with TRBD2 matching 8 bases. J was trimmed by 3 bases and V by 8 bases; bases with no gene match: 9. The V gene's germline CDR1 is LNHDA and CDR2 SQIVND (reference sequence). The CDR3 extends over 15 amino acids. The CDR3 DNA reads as TGTGCCAGTTCCCGGGAGGGCGGGAACTACAATGAGCAGTTCTTC. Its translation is CASSREGGNYNEQFF.

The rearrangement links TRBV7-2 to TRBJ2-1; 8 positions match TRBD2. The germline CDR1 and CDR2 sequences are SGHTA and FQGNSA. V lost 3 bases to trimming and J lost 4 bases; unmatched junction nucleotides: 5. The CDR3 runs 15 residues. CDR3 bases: TGTGCCAGCAGCTTGCAGCGGGGGCCATACAATGAGCAGTTCTTC. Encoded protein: CASSLQRGPYNEQFF.

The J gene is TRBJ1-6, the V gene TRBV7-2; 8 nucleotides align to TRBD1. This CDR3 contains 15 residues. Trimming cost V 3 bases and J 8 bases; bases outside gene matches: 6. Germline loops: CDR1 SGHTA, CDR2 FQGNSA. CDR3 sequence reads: CASSLEAGGHSPLHF. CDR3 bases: TGTGCCAGCAGCTTGGAGGCAGGGGGCCATTCACCCCTCCACTTT.

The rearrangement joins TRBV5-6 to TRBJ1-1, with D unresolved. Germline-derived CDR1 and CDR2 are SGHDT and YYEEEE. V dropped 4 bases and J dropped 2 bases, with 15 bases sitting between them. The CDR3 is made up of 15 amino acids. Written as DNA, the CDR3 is TGTGCCAGCAGCCCACAGTGGAGGGTAAACACTGAAGCTTTCTTT. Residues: CASSPQWRVNTEAFF.

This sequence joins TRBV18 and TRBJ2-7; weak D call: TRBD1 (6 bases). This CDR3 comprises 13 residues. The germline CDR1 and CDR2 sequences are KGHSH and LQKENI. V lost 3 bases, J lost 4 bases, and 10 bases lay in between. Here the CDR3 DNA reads TGTGCCAGCTCACCCCAAGGACAGTACGAGCAGTACTTC. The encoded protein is CASSPQGQYEQYF.

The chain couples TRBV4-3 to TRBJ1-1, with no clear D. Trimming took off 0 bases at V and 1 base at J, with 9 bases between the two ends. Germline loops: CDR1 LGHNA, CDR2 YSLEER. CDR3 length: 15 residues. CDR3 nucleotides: TGCGCCAGCAGCCAAGATATAAGGCAGAACACTGAAGCTTTCTTT. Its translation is CASSQDIRQNTEAFF.

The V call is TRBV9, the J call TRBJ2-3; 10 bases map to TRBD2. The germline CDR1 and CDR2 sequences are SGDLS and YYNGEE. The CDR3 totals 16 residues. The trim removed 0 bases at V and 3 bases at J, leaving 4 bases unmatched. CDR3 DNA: TGTGCCAGCAGCGTAGCAGCGGGGGGGCCGACAGATACGCAGTATTTT. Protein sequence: CASSVAAGGPTDTQYF.

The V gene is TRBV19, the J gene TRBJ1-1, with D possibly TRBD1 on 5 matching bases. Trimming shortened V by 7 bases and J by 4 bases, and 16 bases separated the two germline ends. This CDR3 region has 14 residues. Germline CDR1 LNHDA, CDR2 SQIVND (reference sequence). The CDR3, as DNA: TGTGCCAGTATAAGAGTTGGGGGGAGCACTGAAGCTTTCTTT. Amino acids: CASIRVGGSTEAFF.

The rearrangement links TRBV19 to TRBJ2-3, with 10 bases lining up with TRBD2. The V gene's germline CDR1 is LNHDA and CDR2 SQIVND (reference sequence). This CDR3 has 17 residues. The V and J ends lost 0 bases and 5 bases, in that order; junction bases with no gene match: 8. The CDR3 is CASSIDRGASGRDTQYF. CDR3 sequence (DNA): TGTGCCAGTAGTATAGATCGCGGGGCTAGCGGGAGAGATACGCAGTATTTT. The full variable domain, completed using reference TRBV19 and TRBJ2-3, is DGGITQSPKYLFRKEGQNVTLSCEQNLNHDAMYWYRQDPGQGLRLIYYSQIVNDFQKGDIAEGYSVSREKKESFPLTVTSAQKNPTAFYLCASSIDRGASGRDTQYFGPGTRLTVL.

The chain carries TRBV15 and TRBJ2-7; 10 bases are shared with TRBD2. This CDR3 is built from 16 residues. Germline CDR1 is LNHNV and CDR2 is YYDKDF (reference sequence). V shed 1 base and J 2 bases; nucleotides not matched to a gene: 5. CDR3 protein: CATSRGRLAGPYEQYF. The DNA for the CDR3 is TGTGCCACCAGCAGAGGCCGACTAGCGGGTCCCTACGAGCAGTACTTC.

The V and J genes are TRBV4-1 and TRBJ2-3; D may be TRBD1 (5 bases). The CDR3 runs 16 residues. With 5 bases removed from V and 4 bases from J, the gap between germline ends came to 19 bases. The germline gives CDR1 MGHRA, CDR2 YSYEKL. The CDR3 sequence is CASSALAGRAPDTQYF. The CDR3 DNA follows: TGCGCCAGCAGCGCCCTCGCCGGCAGGGCCCCAGATACGCAGTATTTT.

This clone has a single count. CDR3 residues: CASSSLGSTEAFF. In nucleotides, the CDR3 is TGTGCCAGTAGTTCCCTGGGCAGCACTGAAGCTTTCTTT. The gene calls are TRBV19 and TRBJ1-1; D gene unclear. The V and J ends lost 5 bases and 4 bases respectively, with 11 bases between them. Germline V gene lookup returns CDR1 LNHDA and CDR2 SQIVND (reference sequence). The CDR3 covers 13 residues.

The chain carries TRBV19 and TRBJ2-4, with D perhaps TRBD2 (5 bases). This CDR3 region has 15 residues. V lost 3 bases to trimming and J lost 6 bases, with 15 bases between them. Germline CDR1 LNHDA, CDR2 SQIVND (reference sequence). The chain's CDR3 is CASSMKGDWRNIQYF. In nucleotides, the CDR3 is TGTGCCAGTAGTATGAAGGGAGACTGGAGAAACATTCAGTACTTC.

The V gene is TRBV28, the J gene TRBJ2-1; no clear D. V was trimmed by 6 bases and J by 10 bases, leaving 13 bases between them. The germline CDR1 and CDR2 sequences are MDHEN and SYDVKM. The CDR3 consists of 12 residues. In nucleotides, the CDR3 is TGTGCCAGCAGCCCTCTGGCGGTGGAGCAGTTCTTC. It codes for CASSPLAVEQFF.